A single sample is the source of the 4 T cell receptor beta chains below, sequenced in a study of PD-1 blockade in classical Hodgkin lymphoma. As to time point: cycle 4 day 1 (C4D1), after less than 7 weeks of nivolumab. Following autologous stem cell transplantation, relapse occurred in every patient, and exposure to brentuximab vedotin varied. Purification of CD4+ T cells from thawed PBMCs was performed via magnetic negative selection. Repertoires were generated with immunoSEQ multiplex PCR, while TCRdb's copy carries only in-frame clones and drops some. The repertoire consists of 15,000 or so clones, with roughly 90% occurring once and the leading ten covering approximately 0.9%. The specimen comprised CD4+ T cells from blood, sampled before the fourth cycle of nivolumab. The source of these receptors is a human donor with classical Hodgkin lymphoma.

This chain connects TRBV4-1 to TRBJ2-5; 7 bases match TRBD1. The CDR3 is made up of 14 amino acids. Losses at the gene ends were 6 bases for V and 1 base for J; bases not matched to a gene: 5. Germline V lookup: CDR1 MGHRA, CDR2 YSYEKL. In DNA, the CDR3 is TGCGCCAGCAGACCCGGACAGGCCCAAGAGACCCAGTACTTC. This sequence encodes CASRPGQAQETQYF.

V gene TRBV5-1 combines with J gene TRBJ2-5; the match to TRBD1 covers 8 bases. With V trimmed by 6 bases and J by 4 bases, 8 bases remained unmatched. Germline CDR1 SGHRS, CDR2 YFSETQ. The CDR3 contains 14 residues. The CDR3 protein is CASTITGGGETQYF. The CDR3 DNA sequence: TGCGCCAGCACTATTACAGGGGGTGGAGAGACCCAGTACTTC.

The V gene is TRBV28, the J gene TRBJ2-7; D not resolved. Germline CDR1 and CDR2: MDHEN and SYDVKM. Trimming shortened V by 4 bases and J by 4 bases, and 20 bases separated the two germline ends. The CDR3 has 16 residues. CDR3 loop: CASSSLVKRPYYEQYF. CDR3 bases: TGTGCCAGCAGTTCCTTAGTGAAGCGCCCTTATTACGAGCAGTACTTC. The full variable domain, completed using reference TRBV28 and TRBJ2-7, is DVKVTQSSRYLVKRTGEKVFLECVQDMDHENMFWYRQDPGLGLRLIYFSYDVKMKEKGDIPEGYSVSREKKERFSLILESASTNQTSMYLCASSSLVKRPYYEQYFGPGTRLTVT.

This clone was detected only once. CDR3 amino acids: CASSPWEEQYF. The CDR3, as DNA: TGTGCCAGCAGCCCCTGGGAGGAGCAGTACTTC. This chain uses TRBV7-2 with TRBJ2-7; D possibly corresponds to TRBD2 (5 bases). The V and J ends lost 5 bases and 7 bases respectively, with 9 bases between them. Per germline, CDR1 SGHTA and CDR2 FQGNSA. This CDR3 is 11 amino acids long.